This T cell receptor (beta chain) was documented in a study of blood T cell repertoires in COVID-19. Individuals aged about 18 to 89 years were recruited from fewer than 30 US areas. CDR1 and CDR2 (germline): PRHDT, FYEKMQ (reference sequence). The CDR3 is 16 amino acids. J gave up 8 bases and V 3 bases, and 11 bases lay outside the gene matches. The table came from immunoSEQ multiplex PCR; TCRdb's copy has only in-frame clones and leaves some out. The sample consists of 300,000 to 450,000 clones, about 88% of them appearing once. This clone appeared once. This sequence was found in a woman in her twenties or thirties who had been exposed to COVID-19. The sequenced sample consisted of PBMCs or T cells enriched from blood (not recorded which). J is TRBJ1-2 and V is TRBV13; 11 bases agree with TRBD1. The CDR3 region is CASSFPLPGQGGGYTF. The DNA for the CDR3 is TGTGCCAGCAGCTTTCCCCTTCCGGGACAGGGGGGCGGCTACACCTTC.